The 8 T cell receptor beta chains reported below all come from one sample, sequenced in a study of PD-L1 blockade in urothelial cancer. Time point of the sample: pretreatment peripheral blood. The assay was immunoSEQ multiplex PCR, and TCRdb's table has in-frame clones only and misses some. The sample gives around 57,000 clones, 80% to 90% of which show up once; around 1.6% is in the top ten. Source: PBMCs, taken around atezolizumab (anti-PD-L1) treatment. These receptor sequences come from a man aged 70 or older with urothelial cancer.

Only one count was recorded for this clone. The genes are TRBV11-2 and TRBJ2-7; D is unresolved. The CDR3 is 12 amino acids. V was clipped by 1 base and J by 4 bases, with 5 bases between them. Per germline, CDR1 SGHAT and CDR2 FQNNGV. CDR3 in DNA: TGTGCCAGCAGCTTAGCTGTTTACGAGCAGTACTTC. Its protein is CASSLAVYEQYF.

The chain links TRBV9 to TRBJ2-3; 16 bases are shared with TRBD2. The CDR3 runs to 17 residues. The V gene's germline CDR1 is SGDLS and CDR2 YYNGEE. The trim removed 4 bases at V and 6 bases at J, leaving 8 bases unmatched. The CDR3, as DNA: TGTGCCAGCAGCCTGGGACTAGCGGGAGGGCCAGGTGATACGCAGTATTTT. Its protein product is CASSLGLAGGPGDTQYF.

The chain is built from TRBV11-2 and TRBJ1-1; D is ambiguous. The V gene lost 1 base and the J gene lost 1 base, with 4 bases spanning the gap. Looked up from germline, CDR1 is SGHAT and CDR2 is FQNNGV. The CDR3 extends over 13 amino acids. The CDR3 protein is CASSLGANTEAFF. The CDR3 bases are TGTGCCAGCAGCTTAGGAGCGAACACTGAAGCTTTCTTT.

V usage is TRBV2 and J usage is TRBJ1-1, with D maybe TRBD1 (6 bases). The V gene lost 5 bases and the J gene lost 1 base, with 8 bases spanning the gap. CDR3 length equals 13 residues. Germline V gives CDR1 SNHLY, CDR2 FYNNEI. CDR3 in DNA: TGTGCCAGCAGTTTACAGGGGAACACTGAAGCTTTCTTT. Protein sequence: CASSLQGNTEAFF.

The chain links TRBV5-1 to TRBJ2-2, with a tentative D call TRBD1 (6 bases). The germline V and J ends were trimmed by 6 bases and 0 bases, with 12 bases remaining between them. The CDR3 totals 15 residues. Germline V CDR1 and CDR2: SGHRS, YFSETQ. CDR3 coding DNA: TGCGCCAGCACCCGACAGGCGACGAACACCGGGGAGCTGTTTTTT. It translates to CASTRQATNTGELFF.

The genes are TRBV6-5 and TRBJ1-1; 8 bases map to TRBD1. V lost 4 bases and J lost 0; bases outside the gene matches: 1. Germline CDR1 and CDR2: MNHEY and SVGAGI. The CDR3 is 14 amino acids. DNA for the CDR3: TGTGCCAGCAGTTCCAGGGGGCTGAACACTGAAGCTTTCTTT. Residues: CASSSRGLNTEAFF.

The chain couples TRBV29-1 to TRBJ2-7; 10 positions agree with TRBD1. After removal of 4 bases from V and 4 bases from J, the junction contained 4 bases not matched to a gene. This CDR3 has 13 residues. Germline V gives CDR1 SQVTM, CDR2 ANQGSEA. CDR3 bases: TGCAGCGTTGTCGGGGACAGGGGTTACGAGCAGTACTTC. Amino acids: CSVVGDRGYEQYF.

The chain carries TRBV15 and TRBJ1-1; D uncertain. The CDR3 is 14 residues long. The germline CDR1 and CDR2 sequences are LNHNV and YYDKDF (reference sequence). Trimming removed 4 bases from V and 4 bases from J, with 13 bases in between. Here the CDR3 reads CATSTSGGSTEAFF. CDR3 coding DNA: TGTGCCACCAGCACTTCAGGAGGTAGCACTGAAGCTTTCTTT.